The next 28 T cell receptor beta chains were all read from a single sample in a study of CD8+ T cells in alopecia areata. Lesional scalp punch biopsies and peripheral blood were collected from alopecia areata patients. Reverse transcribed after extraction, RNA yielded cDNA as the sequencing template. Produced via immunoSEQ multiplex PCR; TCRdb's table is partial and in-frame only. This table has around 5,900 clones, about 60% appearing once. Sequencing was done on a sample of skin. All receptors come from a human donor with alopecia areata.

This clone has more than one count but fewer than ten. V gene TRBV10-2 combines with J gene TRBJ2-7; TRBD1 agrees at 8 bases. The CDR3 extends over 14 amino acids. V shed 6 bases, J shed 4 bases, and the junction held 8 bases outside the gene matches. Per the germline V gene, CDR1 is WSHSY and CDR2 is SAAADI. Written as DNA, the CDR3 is TGCGCCAGCAGCACCGGACAGGGATTTTACGAGCAGTACTTC. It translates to CASSTGQGFYEQYF.

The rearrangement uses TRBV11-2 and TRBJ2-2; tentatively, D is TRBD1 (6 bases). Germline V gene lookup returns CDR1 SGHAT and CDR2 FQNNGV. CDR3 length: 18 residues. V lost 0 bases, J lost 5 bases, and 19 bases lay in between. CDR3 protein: CASSLDTQGRLRTGELFF. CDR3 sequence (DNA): TGTGCCAGCAGCTTAGACACACAGGGTCGGTTAAGAACCGGGGAGCTGTTTTTT.

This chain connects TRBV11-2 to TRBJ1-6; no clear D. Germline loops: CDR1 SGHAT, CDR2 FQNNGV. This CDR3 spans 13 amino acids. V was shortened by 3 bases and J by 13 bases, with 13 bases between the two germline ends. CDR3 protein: CASSFRQDSPLHF. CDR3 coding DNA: TGTGCCAGCAGCTTTCGGCAAGATAGCCCCCTCCACTTT. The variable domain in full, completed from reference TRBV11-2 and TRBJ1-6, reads EAGVAQSPRYKIIEKRQSVAFWCNPISGHATLYWYQQILGQGPKLLIQFQNNGVVDDSQLPKDRFSAERLKGVDSTLKIQPAKLEDSAVYLCASSFRQDSPLHFGNGTRLTVT.

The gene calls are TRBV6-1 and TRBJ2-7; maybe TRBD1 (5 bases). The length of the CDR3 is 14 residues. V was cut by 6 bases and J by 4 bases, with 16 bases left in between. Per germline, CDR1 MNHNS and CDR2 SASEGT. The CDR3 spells CASSSTGSGYEQYF. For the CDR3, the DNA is TGTGCCAGCAGCTCTACAGGATCCGGGTACGAGCAGTACTTC.

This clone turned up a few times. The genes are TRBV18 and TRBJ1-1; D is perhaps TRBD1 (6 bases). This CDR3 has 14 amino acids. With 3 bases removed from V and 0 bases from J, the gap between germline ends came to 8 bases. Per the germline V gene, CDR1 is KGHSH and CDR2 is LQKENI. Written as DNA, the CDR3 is TGTGCCAGCTCACCTACAGGGATGAACACTGAAGCTTTCTTT. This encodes CASSPTGMNTEAFF.

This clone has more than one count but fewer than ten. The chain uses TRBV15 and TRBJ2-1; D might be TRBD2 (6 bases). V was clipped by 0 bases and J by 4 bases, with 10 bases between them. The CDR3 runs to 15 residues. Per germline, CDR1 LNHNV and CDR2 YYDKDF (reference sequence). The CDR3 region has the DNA TGTGCCACCAGCAGAGAGCGGGAAGCTTACAATGAGCAGTTCTTC. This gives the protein CATSREREAYNEQFF. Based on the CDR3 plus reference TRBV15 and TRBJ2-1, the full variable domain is DAMVIQNPRYQVTQFGKPVTLSCSQTLNHNVMYWYQQKSSQAPKLLFHYYDKDFNNEADTPDNFQSRRPNTSFCFLDIRSPGLGDTAMYLCATSREREAYNEQFFGPGTRLTVL.

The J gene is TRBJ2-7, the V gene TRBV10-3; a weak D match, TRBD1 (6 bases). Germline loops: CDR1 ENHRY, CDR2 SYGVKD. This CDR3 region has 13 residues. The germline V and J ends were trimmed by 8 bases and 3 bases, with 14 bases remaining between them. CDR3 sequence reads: CAIGGQIFYEQYF. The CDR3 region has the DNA TGTGCCATCGGAGGACAGATATTCTACGAGCAGTACTTC.

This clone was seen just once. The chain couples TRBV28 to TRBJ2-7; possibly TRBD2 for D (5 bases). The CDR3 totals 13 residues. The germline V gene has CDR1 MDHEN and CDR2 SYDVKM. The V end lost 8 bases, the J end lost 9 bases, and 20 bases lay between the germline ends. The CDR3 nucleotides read TGTGCCAGCGGGTTCGCCGGGAATAAAAGGCAGTACTTC. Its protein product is CASGFAGNKRQYF.

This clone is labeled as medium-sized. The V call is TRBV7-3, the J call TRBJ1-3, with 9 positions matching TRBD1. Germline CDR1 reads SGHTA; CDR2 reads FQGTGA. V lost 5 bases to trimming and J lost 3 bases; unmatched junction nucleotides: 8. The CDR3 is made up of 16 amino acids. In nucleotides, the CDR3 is TGTGCCAGCAGCCCCGGGACAGGGCGGGATGGAAACACCATATATTTT. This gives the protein CASSPGTGRDGNTIYF. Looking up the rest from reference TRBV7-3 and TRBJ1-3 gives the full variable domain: GAGVSQTPSNKVTEKGKYVELRCDPISGHTALYWYRQSLGQGPEFLIYFQGTGAADDSGLPNDRFFAVRPEGSVSTLKIQRTERGDSAVYLCASSPGTGRDGNTIYFGEGSWLTVV.

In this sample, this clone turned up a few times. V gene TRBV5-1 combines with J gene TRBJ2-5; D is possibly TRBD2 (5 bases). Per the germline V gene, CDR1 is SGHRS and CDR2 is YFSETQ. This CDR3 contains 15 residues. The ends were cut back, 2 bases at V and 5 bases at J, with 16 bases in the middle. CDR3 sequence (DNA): TGCGCCAGCAGCTTCGGATGGAGGAGCCGCGAGACCCAGTACTTC. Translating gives CASSFGWRSRETQYF.

The CDR3 sequence is CASSYRGGEQYF. As DNA, the CDR3 is TGTGCCAGCAGTTACAGGGGGGGCGAGCAGTACTTC. The V gene is TRBV6-5, the J gene TRBJ2-7; D perhaps matches TRBD2 (7 bases). Deletions cut 2 bases from V and 6 bases from J, with 8 bases between. The CDR3 consists of 12 residues. The germline V gene encodes CDR1 MNHEY and CDR2 SVGAGI.

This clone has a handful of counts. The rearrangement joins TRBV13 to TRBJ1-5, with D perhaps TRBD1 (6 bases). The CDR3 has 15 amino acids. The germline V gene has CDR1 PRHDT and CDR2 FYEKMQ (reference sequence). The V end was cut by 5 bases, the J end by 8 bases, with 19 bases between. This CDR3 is CASSIRKGGREPQHF. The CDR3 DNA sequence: TGTGCCAGCAGCATTCGAAAAGGGGGAAGGGAGCCCCAGCATTTT. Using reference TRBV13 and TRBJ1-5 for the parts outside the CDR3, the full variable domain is AAGVIQSPRHLIKEKRETATLKCYPIPRHDTVYWYQQGPGQDPQFLISFYEKMQSDKGSIPDRFSAQQFSDYHSELNMSSLELGDSALYFCASSIRKGGREPQHFGDGTRLSIL.

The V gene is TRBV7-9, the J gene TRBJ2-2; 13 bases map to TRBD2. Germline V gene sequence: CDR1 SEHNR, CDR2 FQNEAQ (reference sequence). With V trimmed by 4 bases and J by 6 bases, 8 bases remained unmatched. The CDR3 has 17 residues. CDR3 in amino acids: CASSSFFGLAGAGELFF. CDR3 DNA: TGTGCCAGCAGCTCCTTCTTCGGACTAGCGGGAGCCGGGGAGCTGTTTTTT.

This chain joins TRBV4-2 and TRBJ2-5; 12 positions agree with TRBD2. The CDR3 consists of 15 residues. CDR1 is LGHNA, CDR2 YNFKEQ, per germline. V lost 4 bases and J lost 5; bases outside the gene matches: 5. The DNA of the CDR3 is TGTGCCAGCAGCCCTAGCGGGGGGGCCGCGGAGACCCAGTACTTC. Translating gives CASSPSGGAAETQYF.

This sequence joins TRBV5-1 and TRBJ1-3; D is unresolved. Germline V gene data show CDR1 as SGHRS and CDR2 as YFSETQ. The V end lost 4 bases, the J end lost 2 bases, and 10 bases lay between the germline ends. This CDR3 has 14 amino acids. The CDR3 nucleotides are TGCGCCAGCAGCCGAGCCGGGACTGGAAACACCATATATTTT. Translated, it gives CASSRAGTGNTIYF.

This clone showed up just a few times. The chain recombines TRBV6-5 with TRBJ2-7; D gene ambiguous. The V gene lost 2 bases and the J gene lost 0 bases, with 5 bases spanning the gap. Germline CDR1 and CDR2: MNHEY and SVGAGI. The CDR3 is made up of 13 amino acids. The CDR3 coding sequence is TGTGCCAGCAGTTACCCGAGCTCCTACGAGCAGTACTTC. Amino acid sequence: CASSYPSSYEQYF.

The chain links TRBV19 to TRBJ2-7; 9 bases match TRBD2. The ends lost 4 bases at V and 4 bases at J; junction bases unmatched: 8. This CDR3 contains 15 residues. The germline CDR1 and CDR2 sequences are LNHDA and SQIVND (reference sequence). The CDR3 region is CASSNIAGVGYEQYF. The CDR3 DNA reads TGTGCCAGTAGTAATATAGCGGGAGTCGGTTACGAGCAGTACTTC.

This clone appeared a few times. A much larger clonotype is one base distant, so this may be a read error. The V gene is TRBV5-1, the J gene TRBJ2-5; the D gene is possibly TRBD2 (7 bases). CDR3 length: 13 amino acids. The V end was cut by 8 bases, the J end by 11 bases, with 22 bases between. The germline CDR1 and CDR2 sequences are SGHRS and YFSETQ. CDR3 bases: TGCGCCAGTCAACTGGGGGGGGCGAAAGAGCAGTACTTC. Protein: CASQLGGAKEQYF.

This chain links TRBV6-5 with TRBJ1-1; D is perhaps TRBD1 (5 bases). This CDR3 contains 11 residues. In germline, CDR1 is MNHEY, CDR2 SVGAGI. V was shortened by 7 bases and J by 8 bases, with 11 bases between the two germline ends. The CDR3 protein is CASKWGPEAFF. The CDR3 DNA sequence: TGTGCCAGCAAGTGGGGACCAGAAGCTTTCTTT.

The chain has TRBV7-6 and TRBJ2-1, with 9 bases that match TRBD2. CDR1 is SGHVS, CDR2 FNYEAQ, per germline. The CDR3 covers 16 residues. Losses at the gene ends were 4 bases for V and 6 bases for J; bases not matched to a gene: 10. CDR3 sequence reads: CASSSTAGTSSNEQFF. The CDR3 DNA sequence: TGTGCCAGCAGCTCGACAGCCGGGACTAGCAGCAATGAGCAGTTCTTC. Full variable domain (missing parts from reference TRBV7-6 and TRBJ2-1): GAGVSQSPRYKVTKRGQDVALRCDPISGHVSLYWYRQALGQGPEFLTYFNYEAQQDKSGLPNDRFSAERPEGSISTLTIQRTEQRDSAMYRCASSSTAGTSSNEQFFGPGTRLTVL.

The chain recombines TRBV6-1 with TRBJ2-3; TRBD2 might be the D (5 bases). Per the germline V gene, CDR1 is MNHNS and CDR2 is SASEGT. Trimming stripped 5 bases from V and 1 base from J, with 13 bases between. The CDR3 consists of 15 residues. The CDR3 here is CASSLGGFRTDTQYF. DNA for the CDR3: TGTGCCAGCAGTTTAGGCGGGTTCCGCACAGATACGCAGTATTTT.

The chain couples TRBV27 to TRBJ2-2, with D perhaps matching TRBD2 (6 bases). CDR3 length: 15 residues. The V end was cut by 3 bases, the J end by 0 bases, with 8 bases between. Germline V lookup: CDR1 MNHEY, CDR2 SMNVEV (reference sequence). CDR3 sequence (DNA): TGTGCCAGCAGTTTCTGGGACTCGAACACCGGGGAGCTGTTTTTT. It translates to CASSFWDSNTGELFF.

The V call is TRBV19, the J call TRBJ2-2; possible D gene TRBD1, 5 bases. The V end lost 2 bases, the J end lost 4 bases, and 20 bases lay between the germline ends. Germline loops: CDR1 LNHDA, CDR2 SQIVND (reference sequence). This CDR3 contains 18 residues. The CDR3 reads CASSIINFWKQATGELFF. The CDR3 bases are TGTGCCAGTAGTATAATTAATTTTTGGAAACAGGCCACCGGGGAGCTGTTTTTT.

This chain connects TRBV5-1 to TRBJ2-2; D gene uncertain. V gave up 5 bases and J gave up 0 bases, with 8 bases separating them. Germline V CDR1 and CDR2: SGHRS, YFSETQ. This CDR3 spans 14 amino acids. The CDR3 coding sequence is TGCGCCAGCAGGCAGGTCGCGAACACCGGGGAGCTGTTTTTT. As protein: CASRQVANTGELFF. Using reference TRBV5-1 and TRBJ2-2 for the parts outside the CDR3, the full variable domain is KAGVTQTPRYLIKTRGQQVTLSCSPISGHRSVSWYQQTPGQGLQFLFEYFSETQRNKGNFPGRFSGRQFSNSRSEMNVSTLELGDSALYLCASRQVANTGELFFGEGSRLTVL.

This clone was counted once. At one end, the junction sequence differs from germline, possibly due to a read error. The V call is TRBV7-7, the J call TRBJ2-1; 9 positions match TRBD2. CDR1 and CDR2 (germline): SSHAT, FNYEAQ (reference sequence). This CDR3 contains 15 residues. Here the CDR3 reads CASSLDSGGHNEQFF. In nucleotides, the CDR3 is TGTGCTAGCAGCTTAGATAGCGGGGGTCACAATGAGCAGTTCTTC.

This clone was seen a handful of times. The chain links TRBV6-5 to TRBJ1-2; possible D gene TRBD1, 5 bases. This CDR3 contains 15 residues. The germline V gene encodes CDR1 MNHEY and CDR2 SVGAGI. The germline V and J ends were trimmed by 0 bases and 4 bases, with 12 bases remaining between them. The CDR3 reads CASSYSGGNVYGYTF. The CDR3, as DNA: TGTGCCAGCAGTTACTCGGGGGGGAACGTCTATGGCTACACCTTC.

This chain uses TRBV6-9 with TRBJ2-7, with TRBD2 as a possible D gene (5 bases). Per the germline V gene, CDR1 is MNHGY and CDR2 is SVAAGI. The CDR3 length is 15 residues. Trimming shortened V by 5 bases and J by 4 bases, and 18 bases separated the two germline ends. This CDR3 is CASSPGVGNSYEQYF. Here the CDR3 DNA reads TGTGCCAGCAGTCCCGGGGTAGGCAACTCATACGAGCAGTACTTC.

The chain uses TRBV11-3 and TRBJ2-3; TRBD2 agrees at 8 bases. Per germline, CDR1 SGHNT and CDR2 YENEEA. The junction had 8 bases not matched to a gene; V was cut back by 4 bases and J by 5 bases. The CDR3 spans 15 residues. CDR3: CASSSRAGAIDTQYF. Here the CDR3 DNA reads TGTGCCAGCAGCTCGAGAGCGGGAGCGATAGATACGCAGTATTTT.